Below, one T cell receptor beta chain is given with its context. No antigen is known for it. Per germline, CDR1 SGHRS and CDR2 YFSETQ. The length of the CDR3 is 17 residues. Germline trimming cut 0 bases from V and 7 bases from J; bases unmatched to any gene: 9. These data are taken from a study of T cells after yellow fever vaccination. Overall study findings and caveats: Abundant contaminating clonotypes from the bulk population could appear in FACS-sorted repertoires. Just a small share of clonotypes turned up in the CD4 compartment as well as the CD8 compartment. Most clones from primary vaccination resurfaced after the booster (around 97% CD4, around 90% CD8).

For TCR, cDNA came from 5'RACE template switching, which added a universal primer site and UMIs. A single record per CDR3 protein comes from TCRdb applying MiXCR to the 5' RACE reads. The table shows under 500,000 distinct CDR3 sequences, with roughly a sixth occurring only once. The chain recombines TRBV5-1 with TRBJ2-2, with 10 bases aligning to TRBD1. The receptor's source is a man younger than 35 who received the YFV17D yellow fever vaccine. This specimen consisted of PBMCs, obtained before the yellow fever booster vaccination. The CDR3 DNA reads as TGCGCCAGCAGCTTGGGGCCAGGGACAGGGGACGTCGGGGAGCTGTTTTTT. It yields the protein CASSLGPGTGDVGELFF.